The T cell receptor (beta chain) described here comes from a study of shared clonotypes between healthy human individuals. About the research overall: Every donor yielded three CD4 naive, three CD4 memory, two CD8 naive and one CD8 memory plate.

V was shortened by 5 bases and J by 10 bases, with 9 bases between the two germline ends. This CDR3 region has 11 residues. Germline V gene lookup returns CDR1 SGHDN and CDR2 FVKESK. At a deep level, the assay was run. Some clones are missing from TCRdb's copy, which holds only in-frame ones; the method was immunoSEQ multiplex PCR. The sample includes hundreds of thousands of clones, 90% to 97% of them seen just once. The chain has TRBV14 and TRBJ2-1; the D is unclear. The sequence came from a woman in her thirties in good health. The sample comprised naive CD4+ T cells sorted from blood. The sample's subset: CD45RA+ positively selected. The CDR3 nucleotides read TGTGCCAGCAGCTACAAAGGCGAGCAGTTCTTC. Protein sequence: CASSYKGEQFF.